The 31 T cell receptor beta chains listed next were all sequenced from one sample in a study of OX40 agonist ivuxolimab in advanced cancers. Sequencing used immunoSEQ multiplex PCR; TCRdb keeps in-frame clones, though not all of them. The sample holds about 68,000 clones, roughly 90% seen once. The sequencing here drew on CD4+ or CD8+ T cells sorted from blood, taken in a trial of the OX40 agonist ivuxolimab. These receptors were obtained from an adult with an advanced solid tumor such as melanoma, head and neck, liver or kidney cancer.

This clone came up once. V gene TRBV16 combines with J gene TRBJ1-5; unclear D gene. V shed 2 bases and J shed 5 bases, with 7 bases lying between them. Per the germline V gene, CDR1 is KGHSY and CDR2 is FQNENV. The CDR3 runs to 13 residues. The CDR3 loop is CASSQGPDQPQHF. The CDR3 DNA reads as TGTGCCAGCAGCCAAGGTCCAGATCAGCCCCAGCATTTT. Full variable domain (missing parts from reference TRBV16 and TRBJ1-5): GEEVAQTPKHLVRGEGQKAKLYCAPIKGHSYVFWYQQVLKNEFKFLISFQNENVFDETGMPKERFSAKCLPNSPCSLEIQATKLEDSAVYFCASSQGPDQPQHFGDGTRLSIL.

The J gene is TRBJ1-4, the V gene TRBV7-9; D is possibly TRBD1 (6 bases). This CDR3 spans 12 amino acids. Between the trimmed V and J ends, which lost 8 bases and 3 bases, there was a span of 7 bases. CDR1 SEHNR and CDR2 FQNEAQ come from the germline V gene (reference sequence). As DNA, the CDR3 is TGTGCCAGCGGGGGCGCTAATGAAAAACTGTTTTTT. Translating gives CASGGANEKLFF.

The chain has TRBV18 and TRBJ2-7; D unclear. The V gene lost 4 bases and the J gene lost 2 bases, with 6 bases spanning the gap. This CDR3 region has 12 residues. Germline values: CDR1 KGHSH, CDR2 LQKENI. CDR3 loop: CASSQGTYEQYF. CDR3 coding DNA: TGTGCCAGCTCACAAGGGACCTACGAGCAGTACTTC. The whole variable domain, filled in from reference TRBV18 and TRBJ2-7, reads NAGVMQNPRHLVRRRGQEARLRCSPMKGHSHVYWYRQLPEEGLKFMVYLQKENIIDESGMPKERFSAEFPKEGPSILRIQQVVRGDSAAYFCASSQGTYEQYFGPGTRLTVT.

The rearrangement joins TRBV28 to TRBJ2-1, with 8 bases lining up with TRBD1. CDR1 and CDR2 from the germline V gene are MDHEN and SYDVKM. The CDR3 extends over 15 amino acids. Trimming removed 3 bases from V and 6 bases from J; junction bases left unmatched: 7. The DNA of the CDR3 is TGTGCCAGCAGTTTTCCGCAGGGGGCGCGCAATGAGCAGTTCTTC. This sequence encodes CASSFPQGARNEQFF.

The chain recombines TRBV15 with TRBJ2-1, with 7 bases lining up with TRBD1. This CDR3 comprises 14 residues. The germline V gene encodes CDR1 LNHNV and CDR2 YYDKDF (reference sequence). J lost 9 bases, V lost 2 bases, and 7 bases had no gene match. This CDR3 reads CATSRIRQGGEQFF. Written as DNA, the CDR3 is TGTGCCACCAGCAGAATCAGACAGGGCGGTGAGCAGTTCTTC.

The chain recombines TRBV4-1 with TRBJ2-7; 10 bases line up with TRBD2. Germline V gene data show CDR1 as MGHRA and CDR2 as YSYEKL. This CDR3 is 15 amino acids long. V shed 2 bases and J 3 bases; nucleotides not matched to a gene: 4. The CDR3, as DNA: TGCGCCAGCAGCCAACTGACTAGCGGGCTCTACGAGCAGTACTTC. It encodes CASSQLTSGLYEQYF.

The V and J genes are TRBV18 and TRBJ2-1, with 7 bases lining up with TRBD2. The CDR3 covers 17 residues. Germline V gene data show CDR1 as KGHSH and CDR2 as LQKENI. Trimming at V came to 5 bases and at J to 3 bases, leaving 13 bases not matched to a gene. CDR3 sequence (DNA): TGTGCCAGCTCAGGATCCGGAGCGGGACGGGTCTACAATGAGCAGTTCTTC. Amino acids: CASSGSGAGRVYNEQFF.

The chain uses TRBV15 and TRBJ2-7, with D perhaps given as TRBD1 or TRBD2 (5 bases each). This CDR3 is 14 amino acids long. Germline loops: CDR1 LNHNV, CDR2 YYDKDF (reference sequence). Trimming shortened V by 1 base and J by 6 bases, and 13 bases separated the two germline ends. The CDR3 reads CATSRGGYEGEQYF. DNA for the CDR3: TGTGCCACCAGCAGAGGGGGGTACGAGGGCGAGCAGTACTTC. The entire variable domain, with the rest obtained from reference TRBV15 and TRBJ2-7, is as follows: DAMVIQNPRYQVTQFGKPVTLSCSQTLNHNVMYWYQQKSSQAPKLLFHYYDKDFNNEADTPDNFQSRRPNTSFCFLDIRSPGLGDTAMYLCATSRGGYEGEQYFGPGTRLTVT.

This clone has only a few counts. The chain recombines TRBV9 with TRBJ2-2; TRBD2 is a possible D gene (6 bases). CDR1 and CDR2 from the germline V gene are SGDLS and YYNGEE. The CDR3 runs 14 residues. Between the trimmed V and J ends, which lost 2 bases and 5 bases, there was a span of 10 bases. CDR3 DNA sequence: TGTGCCAGCAGCGTTGATAGCGGTACCGGGGAGCTGTTTTTT. Its protein product is CASSVDSGTGELFF.

The CDR3 loop reads CASSLVPGASYGYTF. DNA of the CDR3: TGTGCCAGCAGCTTAGTTCCAGGGGCATCCTATGGCTACACCTTC. The genes are TRBV11-3 and TRBJ1-2; tentatively, D is TRBD1 (6 bases). CDR1 and CDR2 from the germline V gene are SGHNT and YENEEA. V was pared by 1 base and J by 4 bases, with 13 bases between. The CDR3 totals 15 residues.

The rearrangement uses TRBV28 and TRBJ2-1; D unresolved. Between the trimmed V and J ends, which lost 4 bases and 12 bases, there was a span of 10 bases. The germline CDR1 and CDR2 sequences are MDHEN and SYDVKM. This CDR3 spans 11 amino acids. The CDR3 nucleotides are TGTGCCAGCAGTTCAGAGACGAGGCAGTTCTTC. Translated: CASSSETRQFF.

The rearrangement uses TRBV7-9 and TRBJ2-7; 9 nucleotides line up with TRBD1. V gave up 3 bases and J gave up 3 bases; unmatched junction bases: 3. The CDR3 runs to 14 residues. Germline CDR1 and CDR2: SEHNR and FQNEAQ (reference sequence). In DNA, the CDR3 is TGTGCCAGCAGCTTGGGGACAGGGATCTACGAGCAGTACTTC. This sequence encodes CASSLGTGIYEQYF.

The chain uses TRBV7-9 and TRBJ2-2; 10 positions agree with TRBD2. The length of the CDR3 is 17 residues. With 4 bases clipped from V and 4 bases from J, the junction kept 9 bases outside the gene matches. Germline loops: CDR1 SEHNR, CDR2 FQNEAQ (reference sequence). This CDR3 reads CASSSSSGRASTGELFF. CDR3 DNA: TGTGCCAGCAGCTCGTCAAGCGGGAGGGCGAGCACCGGGGAGCTGTTTTTT.

The V call is TRBV18, the J call TRBJ2-1; the match to TRBD2 covers 11 bases. From germline, CDR1 is KGHSH and CDR2 LQKENI. Losses at the gene ends were 2 bases for V and 6 bases for J; bases not matched to a gene: 9. The CDR3 length is 17 residues. The CDR3 reads CASSPLFSGREFNEQFF. DNA for the CDR3: TGTGCCAGCTCACCATTATTTAGCGGGAGGGAGTTCAATGAGCAGTTCTTC.

The genes are TRBV5-4 and TRBJ2-3, with TRBD1 as a possible D gene (6 bases). V was trimmed by 5 bases and J by 1 base, leaving 11 bases between them. This CDR3 comprises 14 residues. Germline lookup yields CDR1 SGHNT and CDR2 YYREEE (reference sequence). The CDR3 here is CASSPDSGTDTQYF. The CDR3 bases are TGTGCCAGCAGTCCGGACAGTGGCACAGATACGCAGTATTTT.

This rearrangement joins TRBV28 to TRBJ2-7, with D possibly being TRBD1 (6 bases). The V end was cut by 4 bases, the J end by 1 base, with 14 bases between. This CDR3 region has 15 residues. Germline V CDR1 and CDR2: MDHEN, SYDVKM. This CDR3 is CASSSPTGRSYEQYF. In nucleotides, the CDR3 is TGTGCCAGCAGTTCCCCAACAGGGCGATCCTACGAGCAGTACTTC.

This chain's CDR3 is CASNKQGGTEAFF. CDR3 in DNA: TGTGCCAGCAATAAACAGGGAGGCACTGAAGCTTTCTTT. V is TRBV27 and J is TRBJ1-1; D might be TRBD1 (6 bases). Germline V lookup: CDR1 MNHEY, CDR2 SMNVEV (reference sequence). The CDR3 is made up of 13 amino acids. V was pared by 7 bases and J by 4 bases, with 13 bases between.

The chain recombines TRBV2 with TRBJ1-1; D call uncertain. The CDR3 covers 14 residues. With 7 bases removed from V and 6 bases from J, the gap between germline ends came to 18 bases. Germline loops: CDR1 SNHLY, CDR2 FYNNEI. The chain's CDR3 is CASTLIAGQAEAFF. CDR3 in DNA: TGTGCCAGCACCTTAATCGCAGGCCAGGCTGAAGCTTTCTTT.

The CDR3 sequence is CASSSGHPGNTIYF. The CDR3 DNA sequence: TGTGCCAGCAGTTCGGGACACCCTGGAAACACCATATATTTT. This chain uses TRBV27 with TRBJ1-3; D perhaps matches TRBD1 (6 bases). The germline gives CDR1 MNHEY, CDR2 SMNVEV (reference sequence). V dropped 4 bases and J dropped 2 bases, with 9 bases sitting between them. The length of the CDR3 is 14 residues.

V usage is TRBV25-1 and J usage is TRBJ1-2, with TRBD1 as a possible D gene (6 bases). The CDR3 contains 14 residues. Germline V gene lookup returns CDR1 MGHDK and CDR2 SYGVNS. V lost 2 bases and J lost 6, with 13 bases in between. CDR3 amino acids: CASSETGWTDGYTF. Here the CDR3 DNA reads TGTGCCAGCAGTGAAACAGGGTGGACGGATGGCTACACCTTC.

V and J are TRBV19 and TRBJ1-1, with D unresolved. The CDR3 totals 12 residues. The V gene lost 5 bases and the J gene lost 2 bases, with 6 bases spanning the gap. The V gene's germline CDR1 is LNHDA and CDR2 SQIVND (reference sequence). The DNA for the CDR3 is TGTGCCAGTAGTCCGGACAACACTGAAGCTTTCTTT. This gives the protein CASSPDNTEAFF.

The rearrangement links TRBV20-1 to TRBJ2-7; TRBD1 aligns across 9 bases. Trimming cost V 5 bases and J 8 bases; bases outside gene matches: 4. The germline V gene has CDR1 DFQATT and CDR2 SNEGSKA (reference sequence). This CDR3 is 11 amino acids long. DNA of the CDR3: TGCAGTGCTGAGGGACAGGGTAAGCAGTACTTC. Protein: CSAEGQGKQYF.

This chain links TRBV7-6 with TRBJ2-2, with TRBD1 identical over 7 bases. CDR1 and CDR2 (germline): SGHVS, FNYEAQ. This CDR3 has 14 amino acids. J lost 5 bases, V lost 7 bases, and 7 bases had no gene match. CDR3 residues: CASNRGSWTGELFF. CDR3 bases: TGTGCCAGCAACAGGGGATCATGGACCGGGGAGCTGTTTTTT.

This sequence joins TRBV5-4 and TRBJ2-7; 7 nucleotides agree with TRBD1. Per germline, CDR1 SGHNT and CDR2 YYREEE (reference sequence). Trimming took 4 bases from V and 0 from J; bases not matched to a gene: 7. The CDR3 totals 15 residues. CDR3 sequence: CASSAPGQNSYEQYF. Written as DNA, the CDR3 is TGTGCCAGCAGCGCCCCGGGACAGAACTCCTACGAGCAGTACTTC.

This chain links TRBV28 with TRBJ2-7, with D unresolved. There are 15 residues in the CDR3. The germline V and J ends were trimmed by 2 bases and 5 bases, with 16 bases remaining between them. Germline V gene lookup returns CDR1 MDHEN and CDR2 SYDVKM. The CDR3 loop is CASSLVGAQIHEQYF. CDR3 DNA: TGTGCCAGCAGTTTAGTGGGCGCTCAGATACACGAGCAGTACTTC.

The chain couples TRBV5-1 to TRBJ2-5; 11 nucleotides match TRBD2. CDR3 length: 15 amino acids. V trimming: 4 bases; J trimming: 2 bases; junction bases outside the gene matches: 4. Germline lookup yields CDR1 SGHRS and CDR2 YFSETQ. CDR3 sequence reads: CASSLRTSGQETQYF. Written as DNA, the CDR3 is TGCGCCAGCAGCCTCCGGACTAGCGGGCAAGAGACCCAGTACTTC.

The V and J genes are TRBV19 and TRBJ1-5; D unclear. The length of the CDR3 is 12 residues. Germline lookup yields CDR1 LNHDA and CDR2 SQIVND (reference sequence). Trimming took off 6 bases at V and 7 bases at J, with 10 bases between the two ends. The chain's CDR3 is CASSLLRQPQHF. The CDR3 nucleotides are TGTGCCAGTAGCCTTTTAAGGCAGCCCCAGCATTTT.

The chain recombines TRBV27 with TRBJ2-2; D remains ambiguous. V was pared by 3 bases and J by 2 bases, with 7 bases between. Germline loops: CDR1 MNHEY, CDR2 SMNVEV (reference sequence). CDR3 size: 14 residues. The CDR3: CASSFTLNTGELFF. CDR3 nucleotide sequence: TGTGCCAGCAGTTTTACCCTAAACACCGGGGAGCTGTTTTTT.

On this clone itself: Other DNA sequences in the same sample also yield this CDR3. The chain is built from TRBV28 and TRBJ2-7; D not certain. V was cut by 5 bases and J by 3 bases, with 5 bases left in between. There are 11 residues in the CDR3. CDR1 and CDR2 from the germline V gene are MDHEN and SYDVKM. The CDR3 DNA reads TGTGCCAGCAGTCTCATCTACGAGCAGTACTTC. It is translated as CASSLIYEQYF.

This chain connects TRBV9 to TRBJ2-2; D ambiguous. V was cut by 4 bases and J by 7 bases, with 11 bases left in between. CDR1 is SGDLS and CDR2 is YYNGEE in the germline V gene. The CDR3 consists of 13 residues. CDR3 region: CASSLRKDGELFF. CDR3 in DNA: TGTGCCAGCAGCCTCCGTAAGGACGGGGAGCTGTTTTTT.

The V call is TRBV18, the J call TRBJ1-1; 8 positions match TRBD1. V gave up 3 bases and J gave up 10 bases; unmatched junction bases: 1. CDR3 length: 11 residues. CDR1 and CDR2 (germline): KGHSH, LQKENI. CDR3 coding DNA: TGTGCCAGCTCACCCGGACAGGGAGCTTTCTTT. Translation gives CASSPGQGAFF. Complete variable domain (other parts from reference TRBV18 and TRBJ1-1): NAGVMQNPRHLVRRRGQEARLRCSPMKGHSHVYWYRQLPEEGLKFMVYLQKENIIDESGMPKERFSAEFPKEGPSILRIQQVVRGDSAAYFCASSPGQGAFFGQGTRLTVV.